The T cell receptor (beta chain) described here comes from a study of CD8 T cell repertoires and HIV-1 epitope variants. Study overall: Separate wells received one of Twenty-five Gag or Nef variant peptides. Control wells had CMV/EBV/flu peptides, negative Ebola AY9, or no peptide.

The CDR3 covers 15 residues. The germline CDR1 and CDR2 sequences are SGHDT and YYEEEE. Trimming pared 4 bases from V and 4 bases from J, leaving 15 bases between. Study conclusions and caveats: The TAALDMSHF plasma variant had no responses, unlike KF9 (roughly 5 clonotypes) and HW9 (one). Most of the nine antigen-specific clonotypes appeared cross-reactive to autologous or escape variants.

For this clone: Antigen: not known.

Assay used: immunoSEQ multiplex PCR; TCRdb lists only in-frame clones, some missing. The table has about 5,000 clones, 65% to 70% seen once. The sequence derives from a male donor with HIV. The sequencing input was cultured CD8+ T cells derived from PBMCs. This chain links TRBV5-6 with TRBJ2-1; a possible D gene is TRBD2 (6 bases). Here the CDR3 DNA reads TGTGCCAGCAGCCCCGGGACTTCAACTTACAATGAGCAGTTCTTC. This encodes CASSPGTSTYNEQFF.